One sample yielded the 5 T cell receptor beta chains listed below, sequenced in a study of T cell responses to AZD1222 COVID-19 vaccine. Sequenced by immunoSEQ multiplex PCR; TCRdb stores in-frame clones only, minus some. The data contain approximately 120,000 clones, around 87% of them seen just once; the ten biggest clones take up around 4.5%. Source: peripheral blood, taken 28 days after the second AZD1222 dose. The origin of the receptors is an adult who received the AZD1222 COVID-19 vaccine.

The rearrangement links TRBV6-5 to TRBJ2-7; D perhaps matches TRBD1 (6 bases). The V gene's germline CDR1 is MNHEY and CDR2 SVGAGI. The ends were cut back, 6 bases at V and 3 bases at J, with 15 bases in the middle. The CDR3 has 14 residues. CDR3 DNA sequence: TGTGCCAGCAGCTGGGGGCCGACAAGCTACGAGCAGTACTTC. Encoded protein: CASSWGPTSYEQYF.

J is TRBJ1-6 and V is TRBV6-5, with 7 bases lining up with TRBD1. The CDR3 spans 15 residues. The V segment lost 10 bases and the J segment 7 bases; nucleotides outside the gene matches: 13. Germline CDR1 reads MNHEY; CDR2 reads SVGAGI. CDR3 bases: TGTGCCATCGCTCAAGCAGGGGGTGCGAATTCACCCCTCCACTTT. It is translated as CAIAQAGGANSPLHF.

The chain uses TRBV13 and TRBJ1-6; D unresolved. CDR3 length equals 12 residues. V was cut by 5 bases and J by 11 bases, with 10 bases left in between. Per the germline V gene, CDR1 is PRHDT and CDR2 is FYEKMQ (reference sequence). The CDR3 region is CASSIPGAPLHF. DNA for the CDR3: TGTGCCAGCAGCATCCCCGGGGCACCCCTCCACTTT.

CDR3 nucleotide sequence: TGTGCCAGCAGCGTAGTAGCGGGAGTCGGGTACGAGCAGTACTTC. Its protein is CASSVVAGVGYEQYF. This sequence joins TRBV9 and TRBJ2-7, with TRBD2 matching over 9 bases. The V gene end was trimmed by 0 bases and the J gene end by 4 bases; junction bases not matched to a gene: 5. This CDR3 comprises 15 residues. Germline V gene sequence: CDR1 SGDLS, CDR2 YYNGEE.

The chain combines TRBV28 with TRBJ2-1, with unresolved D. The CDR3 has 14 residues. Deletions cut 2 bases from V and 8 bases from J, with 13 bases between. Germline V gene lookup returns CDR1 MDHEN and CDR2 SYDVKM. The CDR3 is CASSLPGPGHEQFF. CDR3 DNA: TGTGCCAGCAGTTTACCCGGACCCGGACATGAGCAGTTCTTC.